Presented here are 24 T cell receptor beta chains from one specimen sequenced in a study of tumor-infiltrating lymphocytes in localized non-small cell lung cancer. Profiling relied on immunoSEQ multiplex PCR, and the TCRdb table lists in-frame clones only, not all of them. The table has approximately 12,000 clones, about 84% seen once. Sequences were obtained from uninvolved lung tissue not adjacent to the tumor. Source of these receptors: a human donor with non-small cell lung cancer.

The chain couples TRBV5-1 to TRBJ2-5; 9 nucleotides align to TRBD1. The J call may be mistaken, given a closer DNA end match to TRBJ2-7. This CDR3 is 15 amino acids long. Germline lookup yields CDR1 SGHRS and CDR2 YFSETQ. CDR3 in DNA: TGCGCCAGCAGCTTGGTTTCCGGGACAGGGATCGAGCAGTACTTC. Amino acids: CASSLVSGTGIEQYF.

The chain recombines TRBV9 with TRBJ1-2, with 8 bases lining up with TRBD1. Germline CDR1 is SGDLS and CDR2 is YYNGEE. J was trimmed by 7 bases and V by 0 bases; bases with no gene match: 8. The CDR3 spans 15 residues. The CDR3 region has the DNA TGTGCCAGCAGCGTAGTTGGGACAGGAGTAGGTGGCTACACCTTC. It specifies CASSVVGTGVGGYTF.

The CDR3 reads CASSNGQSGQPQHF. The CDR3 DNA follows: TGTGCCAGCAGCAACGGACAGTCGGGTCAGCCCCAGCATTTT. The chain combines TRBV5-8 with TRBJ1-5; D possibly corresponds to TRBD1 (6 bases). Deletions cut 4 bases from V and 6 bases from J, with 14 bases between. Germline values: CDR1 SGHTS, CDR2 YDEGEE. The CDR3 runs 14 residues. The variable domain in full, completed from reference TRBV5-8 and TRBJ1-5, reads EAGVTQSPTHLIKTRGQQATLRCSPISGHTSVYWYQQALGLGLQFLLWYDEGEERNRGNFPPRFSGRQFPNYSSELNVNALELEDSALYLCASSNGQSGQPQHFGDGTRLSIL.

In this sample, this clone turned up a few times. V usage is TRBV10-2 and J usage is TRBJ2-7; 8 nucleotides agree with TRBD2. Germline V CDR1 and CDR2: WSHSY, SAAADI. J was trimmed by 6 bases and V by 0 bases; bases with no gene match: 4. The CDR3 totals 14 residues. CDR3 nucleotides: TGCGCCAGCAGTGAGTCGAGCGGGGGACGCGAGCAGTACTTC. Protein: CASSESSGGREQYF.

This chain connects TRBV7-2 to TRBJ1-5; 8 bases are shared with TRBD1. Unmatched junction bases numbered 9, after V lost 4 bases and J lost 7 bases. Germline CDR1 reads SGHTA; CDR2 reads FQGNSA. This CDR3 is built from 15 residues. The CDR3 nucleotides read TGTGCCAGCAGCTACCTTGGGACAGGCAGCCAGCCCCAGCATTTT. Amino acids: CASSYLGTGSQPQHF.

Note on this clone: At one boundary the junction diverges from the germline segment, which might be a read error. This chain connects TRBV27 to TRBJ1-2, with D possibly being TRBD1 (5 bases). The CDR3 has 15 amino acids. Germline CDR1 is MNHEY and CDR2 is SMNVEV (reference sequence). In DNA form, the CDR3 reads TGTGCCAGCAGCCAACCCCGCGGAGAGAGGGGCCCTCCTCTCTTC. It yields the protein CASSQPRGERGPPLF.

The chain employs TRBV29-1 and TRBJ2-7; D is ambiguous. The CDR3 contains 14 residues. Germline V CDR1 and CDR2: SQVTM, ANQGSEA. The ends were cut back, 0 bases at V and 9 bases at J, with 18 bases in the middle. CDR3 protein: CSVEEQQLTSRQYF. Here the CDR3 DNA reads TGCAGCGTTGAAGAACAGCAGCTAACCAGCCGGCAGTACTTC.

The rearrangement uses TRBV10-3 and TRBJ1-2; 9 nucleotides align to TRBD1. The trim removed 5 bases at V and 6 bases at J, leaving 4 bases unmatched. Germline V gives CDR1 ENHRY, CDR2 SYGVKD. CDR3 length: 13 residues. The CDR3 region has the DNA TGTGCCATCAGTCCACAGGGGGCTGATGGCTACACCTTC. Encoded protein: CAISPQGADGYTF.

The chain recombines TRBV6-1 with TRBJ1-2; 8 positions match TRBD1. There are 15 residues in the CDR3. Germline V lookup: CDR1 MNHNS, CDR2 SASEGT. V lost 2 bases to trimming and J lost 6 bases; unmatched junction nucleotides: 8. The CDR3 bases are TGTGCCAGCAGTGAATGGGAGGACAGGGTGGATGGCTACACCTTC. Protein product: CASSEWEDRVDGYTF.

This clone was observed a single time. The chain has TRBV5-1 and TRBJ2-7; either TRBD1 or TRBD2 may supply D (5 bases each). The CDR3 is 13 amino acids. Trimming pared 4 bases from V and 3 bases from J, leaving 11 bases between. Germline values: CDR1 SGHRS, CDR2 YFSETQ. CDR3 nucleotides: TGCGCCAGCAGCCTGATGGGGGACTACGAGCAGTACTTC. Residues: CASSLMGDYEQYF.

The genes are TRBV11-2 and TRBJ1-2; D perhaps matches TRBD1 (6 bases). V lost 11 bases and J 8 bases, leaving 18 bases between the germline ends. CDR1 and CDR2 from the germline V gene are SGHAT and FQNNGV. This CDR3 is 12 amino acids long. The CDR3 coding sequence is TGTGCCGGAAGCTCAGAGGGGGTCGGCTACACCTTC. Its translation: CAGSSEGVGYTF.

The chain recombines TRBV30 with TRBJ1-1; possibly TRBD1 for D (6 bases). The CDR3 extends over 13 amino acids. Deletions cut 0 bases from V and 2 bases from J, with 7 bases between. From germline, CDR1 is GTSNPN and CDR2 SVGIG (reference sequence). The chain's CDR3 is CAWSVQGNTEAFF. The CDR3 coding sequence is TGTGCCTGGAGTGTACAGGGTAACACTGAAGCTTTCTTT.

This chain links TRBV29-1 with TRBJ2-7; D is perhaps TRBD1 (6 bases). Trimming pared 6 bases from V and 0 bases from J, leaving 15 bases between. This CDR3 region has 14 residues. Germline loops: CDR1 SQVTM, CDR2 ANQGSEA. The DNA for the CDR3 is TGCAGCGTGAGGACAGATCCTAGCTCCTACGAGCAGTACTTC. Translating gives CSVRTDPSSYEQYF.

The V and J genes are TRBV5-1 and TRBJ2-7, with TRBD1 as a possible D gene (5 bases). V was trimmed by 0 bases and J by 4 bases, leaving 8 bases between them. Germline CDR1 SGHRS, CDR2 YFSETQ. This CDR3 is built from 13 residues. The CDR3: CASSLGPGYEQYF. CDR3 DNA sequence: TGCGCCAGCAGCTTGGGTCCAGGGTACGAGCAGTACTTC.

The V call is TRBV5-1, the J call TRBJ1-2; D remains ambiguous. Germline V gives CDR1 SGHRS, CDR2 YFSETQ. This CDR3 is 14 amino acids long. Trimming took off 5 bases at V and 2 bases at J, with 13 bases between the two ends. DNA for the CDR3: TGCGCCAGCAGTCCCGGCGTAGAGAACTATGGCTACACCTTC. Translated, it gives CASSPGVENYGYTF.

The chain combines TRBV10-3 with TRBJ2-3; TRBD2 might be the D (6 bases). Germline V gives CDR1 ENHRY, CDR2 SYGVKD. Trimming removed 2 bases at V and 0 bases at J, with 6 bases between. The CDR3 length is 14 residues. The CDR3 sequence: CAISERGSTDTQYF. DNA for the CDR3: TGTGCCATCAGTGAGCGGGGGAGCACAGATACGCAGTATTTT.

This CDR3 reads CASSAGFDQPQHF. CDR3 DNA: TGTGCCAGCAGTGCAGGGTTCGATCAGCCCCAGCATTTT. The V and J genes are TRBV6-4 and TRBJ1-5, with D possibly being TRBD1 (5 bases). The V gene's germline CDR1 is MRHNA and CDR2 SNTAGT. V lost 4 bases to trimming and J lost 5 bases, with 9 bases between them. The CDR3 extends over 13 amino acids.

The genes are TRBV7-2 and TRBJ1-4, with a possible D match to TRBD1 (5 bases). The V gene lost 0 bases and the J gene lost 3 bases, with 11 bases spanning the gap. This CDR3 spans 16 amino acids. CDR1 and CDR2 from the germline V gene are SGHTA and FQGNSA. The CDR3 sequence: CASSLALGPSNEKLFF. CDR3 in DNA: TGTGCCAGCAGCTTAGCCCTGGGGCCTTCTAATGAAAAACTGTTTTTT. The full variable domain, its missing parts supplied by reference TRBV7-2 and TRBJ1-4, is GAGVSQSPSNKVTEKGKDVELRCDPISGHTALYWYRQSLGQGLEFLIYFQGNSAPDKSGLPSDRFSAERTGGSVSTLTIQRTQQEDSAVYLCASSLALGPSNEKLFFGSGTQLSVL.

The V call is TRBV7-6, the J call TRBJ2-1; TRBD2 aligns across 11 bases. This CDR3 is built from 13 residues. V was clipped by 4 bases and J by 13 bases; unmatched bases: 6. The germline gives CDR1 SGHVS, CDR2 FNYEAQ. DNA for the CDR3: TGTGCCAGCAGCTCAACTAGCGGGGGAAAACAGTTCTTC. Amino acid sequence: CASSSTSGGKQFF.

This clone is deemed medium-sized. The V call is TRBV7-8, the J call TRBJ1-5; the D is unclear. The CDR3 runs to 15 residues. Trimming shortened V by 1 base and J by 5 bases, and 12 bases separated the two germline ends. CDR1 and CDR2 from the germline V gene are SGHVS and FQNEAQ. The CDR3 coding sequence is TGTGCCAGCAGCTTAGATCCGGGAAGGGATCAGCCCCAGCATTTT. This sequence encodes CASSLDPGRDQPQHF.

V usage is TRBV14 and J usage is TRBJ1-2, with TRBD1 as a possible D gene (5 bases). Germline values: CDR1 SGHDN, CDR2 FVKESK. The CDR3 is 16 residues long. The V end lost 1 base, the J end lost 3 bases, and 15 bases lay between the germline ends. The chain's CDR3 is CASSQVGTPDHYGYTF. The CDR3 DNA follows: TGTGCCAGCAGCCAAGTGGGGACCCCGGATCACTATGGCTACACCTTC.

V and J are TRBV7-2 and TRBJ1-2, with 10 bases that match TRBD1. The V segment lost 1 base and the J segment 6 bases; nucleotides outside the gene matches: 2. The CDR3 extends over 14 amino acids. Germline-derived CDR1 and CDR2 are SGHTA and FQGNSA. Written as DNA, the CDR3 is TGTGCCAGCAGCTTAGTGACAGGGGGCGATGGCTACACCTTC. Its protein is CASSLVTGGDGYTF.

The genes are TRBV4-2 and TRBJ1-1; D gene uncertain. There are 13 residues in the CDR3. V gave up 0 bases and J gave up 9 bases, with 11 bases separating them. Looked up from germline, CDR1 is LGHNA and CDR2 is YNFKEQ. CDR3 protein: CASSQDLEQKAFF. CDR3 DNA: TGTGCCAGCAGCCAAGATCTTGAGCAGAAAGCTTTCTTT.

The V and J genes are TRBV5-1 and TRBJ2-1; a weak D match, TRBD2 (5 bases). Germline loops: CDR1 SGHRS, CDR2 YFSETQ. The CDR3 spans 14 residues. Trimming removed 1 base from V and 6 bases from J, with 11 bases in between. DNA of the CDR3: TGCGCCAGCAGCTTGTCCCTAGCAAGCAATGAGCAGTTCTTC. It translates to CASSLSLASNEQFF.